The T cell receptor beta chain under discussion was sequenced for a study of blood T cell repertoires in COVID-19. Across the study: The samples span acute and convalescent COVID-19 from the United States, Italy and Spain.

Germline CDR1 is MNHNY and CDR2 is SVGAGI (reference sequence). V lost 5 bases and J lost 5; bases outside the gene matches: 6. The CDR3 has 15 amino acids. Original data processing: Reference gene primer amplification gave nucleated cell count estimates. Sequencing used immunoSEQ multiplex PCR; TCRdb keeps in-frame clones, though not all of them. Clonal size and the V and J genes are those of that table, whereas D and trimming came from the DNA. The table has more than 100,000 clones, around 80% seen once; the top ten hold almost 4%. The TCR comes from a woman aged 80 or over with acute or convalescent COVID-19. Sample: peripheral blood. The V and J genes are TRBV6-6 and TRBJ1-6, with TRBD1 matching 7 bases. Here the CDR3 DNA reads TGTGCCAGCAGTCTCCGGACAGGAGATAATTCACCCCTCCACTTT. Amino acids: CASSLRTGDNSPLHF.